The 32 T cell receptor beta chains in this list originate from one sample, sequenced in a study of a mutant IDH1 vaccine in newly diagnosed glioma (dated by TCRdb to the early 2020s). The time point tag for this specimen amounts to: baseline, week 1 (first vaccination visit). Taken with the paper, the label for treatment or condition translates to: pre-vaccination baseline after standard-of-care therapy. Receptor amplification or capture employed the immunoSEQ multiplex PCR assay. This immuneACCESS table, as held by TCRdb, lists in-frame sequences with V and J called but not all clones. Of the missing ones, under half trace to an unresolved V gene in checked studies; the others have no known cause. Within this sample are fewer than 100,000 clones, with around nine tenths of them counted one time only. The ten largest clones take up 0.56% of the sample. Source: PBMCs, taken from a glioma patient treated with radiotherapy, temozolomide or both. The receptors here all came from a woman aged 45-65 years with glioma.

V and J are TRBV19 and TRBJ2-1, with D perhaps being TRBD1 or TRBD2 (6 bases each). V lost 7 bases to trimming and J lost 9 bases, with 10 bases between them. This CDR3 has 11 amino acids. Germline CDR1 LNHDA, CDR2 SQIVND (reference sequence). The CDR3 loop is CASKGGIEQFF. The CDR3 coding sequence is TGTGCCAGTAAAGGGGGGATTGAGCAGTTCTTC. The full variable domain, completed using reference TRBV19 and TRBJ2-1, is DGGITQSPKYLFRKEGQNVTLSCEQNLNHDAMYWYRQDPGQGLRLIYYSQIVNDFQKGDIAEGYSVSREKKESFPLTVTSAQKNPTAFYLCASKGGIEQFFGPGTRLTVL.

The rearrangement joins TRBV7-3 to TRBJ1-1; D is uncertain. The germline V and J ends were trimmed by 2 bases and 5 bases, with 3 bases remaining between them. In germline, CDR1 is SGHTA, CDR2 FQGTGA. There are 11 residues in the CDR3. CDR3 bases: TGTGCCAGCAGCTTAGGTACTGAAGCTTTCTTT. Translation gives CASSLGTEAFF.

The chain is built from TRBV18 and TRBJ2-7; TRBD1 agrees at 7 bases. Germline loops: CDR1 KGHSH, CDR2 LQKENI. The CDR3 contains 15 residues. The junction had 7 bases not matched to a gene; V was cut back by 3 bases and J by 2 bases. The CDR3 protein is CASSPFRDSPYEQYF. The CDR3 region has the DNA TGTGCCAGCTCACCTTTCCGGGACAGCCCCTACGAGCAGTACTTC.

The chain recombines TRBV9 with TRBJ1-3; possibly TRBD1 for D (5 bases). Trimming took off 3 bases at V and 4 bases at J, with 14 bases between the two ends. Germline assignment: CDR1 SGDLS and CDR2 YYNGEE. The length of the CDR3 is 15 residues. The CDR3 spells CASSGGGGWGNTIYF. In DNA form, the CDR3 reads TGTGCCAGCAGCGGAGGTGGGGGATGGGGAAACACCATATATTTT. Looking up the rest from reference TRBV9 and TRBJ1-3 gives the full variable domain: DSGVTQTPKHLITATGQRVTLRCSPRSGDLSVYWYQQSLDQGLQFLIQYYNGEERAKGNILERFSAQQFPDLHSELNLSSLELGDSALYFCASSGGGGWGNTIYFGEGSWLTVV.

The rearrangement joins TRBV27 to TRBJ2-1, with 12 positions matching TRBD2. Germline loops: CDR1 MNHEY, CDR2 SMNVEV (reference sequence). CDR3 length: 18 amino acids. The V gene end was trimmed by 4 bases and the J gene end by 5 bases; junction bases not matched to a gene: 12. In DNA form, the CDR3 reads TGTGCCAGCAGTTCCCCCCACACGACTAGCGGGAGTCACAATGAGCAGTTCTTC. This sequence encodes CASSSPHTTSGSHNEQFF.

The J gene is TRBJ2-5, the V gene TRBV13, with D uncertain. V lost 5 bases and J lost 5, with 6 bases in between. The CDR3 spans 11 residues. Germline V CDR1 and CDR2: PRHDT, FYEKMQ (reference sequence). DNA for the CDR3: TGTGCCAGCAGCAAGTTGGAGACCCAGTACTTC. Its translation is CASSKLETQYF.

The chain is built from TRBV29-1 and TRBJ2-1; 10 bases are shared with TRBD2. V was pared by 8 bases and J by 2 bases, with 6 bases of the junction left unmatched. The CDR3 spans 14 residues. Germline CDR1 and CDR2: SQVTM and ANQGSEA. The CDR3 DNA follows: TGCAGCTTCCGGGGACTAGCGACCTACAATGAGCAGTTCTTC. The encoded protein is CSFRGLATYNEQFF.

V is TRBV27 and J is TRBJ2-7, with D uncertain. Germline lookup yields CDR1 MNHEY and CDR2 SMNVEV (reference sequence). With 2 bases removed from V and 3 bases from J, the gap between germline ends came to 8 bases. This CDR3 comprises 13 residues. This chain's CDR3 is CASSLSLDYEQYF. In DNA, the CDR3 is TGTGCCAGCAGTTTAAGCCTAGACTACGAGCAGTACTTC.

CDR3 protein: CASSYHFEQFF. The CDR3 DNA reads as TGTGCCAGCAGTTACCACTTTGAGCAGTTCTTC. The V gene is TRBV6-5, the J gene TRBJ2-1, with D unresolved. Trimming cost V 2 bases and J 9 bases, with 5 bases left between them. Per germline, CDR1 MNHEY and CDR2 SVGAGI. The CDR3 length is 11 residues.

The gene calls are TRBV6-5 and TRBJ2-7, with unresolved D. This CDR3 is built from 14 residues. The V end lost 2 bases, the J end lost 0 bases, and 8 bases lay between the germline ends. Germline CDR1 is MNHEY and CDR2 is SVGAGI. The CDR3 here is CASSYGDDSYEQYF. The CDR3 coding sequence is TGTGCCAGCAGTTACGGAGACGACTCCTACGAGCAGTACTTC.

J is TRBJ2-7 and V is TRBV2; no firm D call. Germline CDR1 SNHLY, CDR2 FYNNEI. The CDR3 runs to 13 residues. The germline V and J ends were trimmed by 7 bases and 12 bases, with 22 bases remaining between them. In DNA, the CDR3 is TGTGCCAGCAATGGCCGGACCCGGCCCTCCCCGTACTTC. Encoded protein: CASNGRTRPSPYF.

V is TRBV29-1 and J is TRBJ2-1; the match to TRBD2 covers 10 bases. This CDR3 contains 16 residues. V was pared by 3 bases and J by 2 bases, with 7 bases of the junction left unmatched. Germline V lookup: CDR1 SQVTM, CDR2 ANQGSEA. The CDR3 DNA is TGCAGCGTTGAGGGCCCAACTAGCGGGACCTACAATGAGCAGTTCTTC. Its translation: CSVEGPTSGTYNEQFF.

The V gene is TRBV28, the J gene TRBJ2-7; tentative D call: TRBD2 (6 bases). The CDR3 consists of 16 residues. V was pared by 3 bases and J by 4 bases, with 19 bases between. The germline CDR1 and CDR2 sequences are MDHEN and SYDVKM. CDR3 nucleotide sequence: TGTGCCAGCAGTTTTTCCCTCAGGAGGGCTTCTTACGAGCAGTACTTC. Its protein product is CASSFSLRRASYEQYF.

The chain carries TRBV15 and TRBJ2-3, with 12 nucleotides matching TRBD2. The germline V gene has CDR1 LNHNV and CDR2 YYDKDF (reference sequence). After removal of 3 bases from V and 4 bases from J, the junction contained 5 bases not matched to a gene. This CDR3 is 16 amino acids long. In DNA form, the CDR3 reads TGTGCCACCAGCAGCCGGACTAGCGGGACGGCAGATACGCAGTATTTT. It codes for CATSSRTSGTADTQYF.

The CDR3 DNA is TGTGCCAGCAGCCCCGGGACAGTTATGGGCCATGAGCAGTTCTTC. Translation gives CASSPGTVMGHEQFF. The rearrangement links TRBV7-6 to TRBJ2-1, with 7 bases that match TRBD1. The ends lost 5 bases at V and 8 bases at J; junction bases unmatched: 12. CDR1 is SGHVS and CDR2 is FNYEAQ in the germline V gene. The CDR3 is 15 residues long.

The chain joins TRBV10-2 to TRBJ2-7; 7 bases agree with TRBD1. CDR1 WSHSY and CDR2 SAAADI come from the germline V gene. The CDR3 has 16 residues. After removal of 2 bases from V and 2 bases from J, the junction contained 9 bases not matched to a gene. The DNA for the CDR3 is TGCGCCAGCAGTGAGCCCTTCCGGGACAGACCCTACGAGCAGTACTTC. Translated: CASSEPFRDRPYEQYF.

This chain joins TRBV7-6 and TRBJ1-4; the match to TRBD1 covers 9 bases. After removal of 4 bases from V and 10 bases from J, the junction contained 10 bases not matched to a gene. The CDR3 loop spans 15 amino acids. The V gene's germline CDR1 is SGHVS and CDR2 FNYEAQ. CDR3 loop: CASSSRTGVIGKLFF. The CDR3 DNA is TGTGCCAGCAGCTCGCGGACAGGGGTGATAGGAAAACTGTTTTTT.

This clone was seen once. J is TRBJ1-2 and V is TRBV5-1; D gene unclear. CDR3 length equals 14 residues. V gave up 2 bases and J gave up 0 bases, with 8 bases separating them. Germline V gene data show CDR1 as SGHRS and CDR2 as YFSETQ. CDR3 in amino acids: CASSFGLTNYGYTF. The CDR3 DNA follows: TGCGCCAGCAGCTTCGGATTAACTAACTATGGCTACACCTTC.

The rearrangement uses TRBV5-1 and TRBJ2-5; no definite D call. Per the germline V gene, CDR1 is SGHRS and CDR2 is YFSETQ. The CDR3 is 14 residues long. The V and J ends lost 0 bases and 5 bases respectively, with 11 bases between them. CDR3 sequence: CASSLVVGWETQYF. For the CDR3, the DNA is TGCGCCAGCAGCTTGGTCGTAGGGTGGGAGACCCAGTACTTC.

The V and J genes are TRBV10-3 and TRBJ2-1, with a tentative D call TRBD2 (6 bases). From germline, CDR1 is ENHRY and CDR2 SYGVKD. The CDR3 spans 15 residues. With 4 bases removed from V and 0 bases from J, the gap between germline ends came to 10 bases. In DNA, the CDR3 is TGTGCCATCAGTGTCGGGAGTGGCTCCTACAATGAGCAGTTCTTC. Its protein product is CAISVGSGSYNEQFF.

V is TRBV5-1 and J is TRBJ2-3; D might be TRBD1 (6 bases). CDR3 length: 15 amino acids. Germline loops: CDR1 SGHRS, CDR2 YFSETQ. Trimming pared 4 bases from V and 0 bases from J, leaving 12 bases between. CDR3 protein: CASSTGTLSTDTQYF. The CDR3 DNA is TGCGCCAGCAGCACCGGGACACTTAGCACAGATACGCAGTATTTT.

The chain carries TRBV15 and TRBJ2-5, with D unresolved. This CDR3 has 14 residues. V dropped 5 bases and J dropped 7 bases, with 17 bases sitting between them. CDR1 is LNHNV and CDR2 is YYDKDF in the germline V gene (reference sequence). This CDR3 reads CATSPWTPVGTQYF. The CDR3 coding sequence is TGTGCCACCAGCCCTTGGACCCCTGTGGGGACCCAGTACTTC.

The chain employs TRBV7-8 and TRBJ2-4; D could derive from TRBD1 or TRBD2 (5 bases each). The germline CDR1 and CDR2 sequences are SGHVS and FQNEAQ. The V end was cut by 7 bases, the J end by 8 bases, with 15 bases between. CDR3 length equals 13 residues. The CDR3 DNA reads as TGTGCCAGCAACCGGGGACGAGAGGACATTCAGTACTTC. Its protein product is CASNRGREDIQYF.

The chain employs TRBV5-1 and TRBJ2-3, with TRBD1 identical over 10 bases. There are 16 residues in the CDR3. The germline V gene encodes CDR1 SGHRS and CDR2 YFSETQ. V lost 3 bases to trimming and J lost 3 bases; unmatched junction nucleotides: 7. CDR3 DNA: TGCGCCAGCAGCTACCAGACAGGGGGCAGGACAGATACGCAGTATTTT. Its translation: CASSYQTGGRTDTQYF.

This chain connects TRBV14 to TRBJ2-5; D perhaps matches TRBD2 (5 bases). This CDR3 has 12 amino acids. The V end was cut by 8 bases, the J end by 11 bases, with 18 bases between. The V gene's germline CDR1 is SGHDN and CDR2 FVKESK. The DNA of the CDR3 is TGTGCCAGCCGACAAGGACTTGCCCTACAGTACTTC. It specifies CASRQGLALQYF. Using reference TRBV14 and TRBJ2-5 for the parts outside the CDR3, the full variable domain is EAGVTQFPSHSVIEKGQTVTLRCDPISGHDNLYWYRRVMGKEIKFLLHFVKESKQDESGMPNNRFLAERTGGTYSTLKVQPAELEDSGVYFCASRQGLALQYFGPGTRLLVL.

The chain couples TRBV6-4 to TRBJ2-7; D is undetermined. The V end lost 5 bases, the J end lost 2 bases, and 10 bases lay between the germline ends. The CDR3 has 13 amino acids. Per germline, CDR1 MRHNA and CDR2 SNTAGT. As DNA, the CDR3 is TGTGCCAGCAGTCGACACCTCCCCTACGAGCAGTACTTC. Its translation is CASSRHLPYEQYF.

The rearrangement links TRBV19 to TRBJ2-5, with D possibly TRBD2 on 5 matching bases. The V end was cut by 0 bases, the J end by 3 bases, with 17 bases between. Germline assignment: CDR1 LNHDA and CDR2 SQIVND (reference sequence). CDR3 size: 17 residues. The CDR3 DNA follows: TGTGCCAGTAGTATAGATCCGGACGGTTACGGGGAAGAGACCCAGTACTTC. Residues: CASSIDPDGYGEETQYF.

This CDR3 reads CASIPGTRGNQPQHF. DNA of the CDR3: TGTGCCAGCATCCCGGGCACGAGGGGCAATCAGCCCCAGCATTTT. The J gene is TRBJ1-5, the V gene TRBV28; D not certain. Trimming removed 7 bases at V and 2 bases at J, with 15 bases between. The CDR3 is made up of 15 amino acids. Germline V gene data show CDR1 as MDHEN and CDR2 as SYDVKM.

This chain uses TRBV7-3 with TRBJ2-1; a weak D match, TRBD2 (6 bases). The germline V gene has CDR1 SGHTA and CDR2 FQGTGA. V was clipped by 4 bases and J by 10 bases, with 17 bases between them. This CDR3 has 14 amino acids. For the CDR3, the DNA is TGTGCCAGCAGCTCAAATCGGGACTCCCGAGAGCAGTTCTTC. Protein: CASSSNRDSREQFF.

This clone was seen a handful of times. The chain employs TRBV18 and TRBJ1-2; TRBD1 is a possible D gene (5 bases). This CDR3 region has 14 residues. CDR1 is KGHSH, CDR2 LQKENI, per germline. V lost 6 bases and J 5 bases, leaving 16 bases between the germline ends. The CDR3 coding sequence is TGTGCCAGCTCCCTATCGGGACGGGGGTATGGCTACACCTTC. Translating it yields CASSLSGRGYGYTF.

The chain recombines TRBV28 with TRBJ1-1; no reliable D call. Looked up from germline, CDR1 is MDHEN and CDR2 is SYDVKM. Between the trimmed V and J ends, which lost 2 bases and 4 bases, there was a span of 5 bases. The CDR3 has 12 residues. CDR3 coding DNA: TGTGCCAGCAGTTTAATCGGCACTGAAGCTTTCTTT. Translation: CASSLIGTEAFF.

The genes are TRBV6-5 and TRBJ1-1; D is unclear. Trimming left V 6 bases short and J 0 bases short, with 11 bases between. The CDR3 has 14 residues. Germline V gene sequence: CDR1 MNHEY, CDR2 SVGAGI. The CDR3, as DNA: TGTGCCAGCAGCCCCGGAACTATGAACACTGAAGCTTTCTTT. It is translated as CASSPGTMNTEAFF.